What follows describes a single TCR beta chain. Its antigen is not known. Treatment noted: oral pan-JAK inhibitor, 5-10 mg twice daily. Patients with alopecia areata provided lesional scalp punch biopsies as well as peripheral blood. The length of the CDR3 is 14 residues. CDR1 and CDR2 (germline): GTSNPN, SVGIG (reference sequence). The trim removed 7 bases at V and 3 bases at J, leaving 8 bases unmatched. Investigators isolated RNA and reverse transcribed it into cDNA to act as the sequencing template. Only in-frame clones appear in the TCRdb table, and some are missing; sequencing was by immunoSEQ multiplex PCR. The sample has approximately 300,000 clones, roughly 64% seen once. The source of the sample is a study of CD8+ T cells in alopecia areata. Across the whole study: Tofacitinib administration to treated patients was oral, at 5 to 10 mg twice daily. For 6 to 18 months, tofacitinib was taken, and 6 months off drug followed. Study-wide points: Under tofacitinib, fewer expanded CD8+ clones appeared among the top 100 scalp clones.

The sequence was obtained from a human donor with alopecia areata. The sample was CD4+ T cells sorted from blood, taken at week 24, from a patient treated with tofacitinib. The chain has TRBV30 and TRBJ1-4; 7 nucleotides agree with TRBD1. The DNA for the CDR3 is TGTGCCTCGGAATCGGGACAGCCTAATGAAAAACTGTTTTTT. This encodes CASESGQPNEKLFF.